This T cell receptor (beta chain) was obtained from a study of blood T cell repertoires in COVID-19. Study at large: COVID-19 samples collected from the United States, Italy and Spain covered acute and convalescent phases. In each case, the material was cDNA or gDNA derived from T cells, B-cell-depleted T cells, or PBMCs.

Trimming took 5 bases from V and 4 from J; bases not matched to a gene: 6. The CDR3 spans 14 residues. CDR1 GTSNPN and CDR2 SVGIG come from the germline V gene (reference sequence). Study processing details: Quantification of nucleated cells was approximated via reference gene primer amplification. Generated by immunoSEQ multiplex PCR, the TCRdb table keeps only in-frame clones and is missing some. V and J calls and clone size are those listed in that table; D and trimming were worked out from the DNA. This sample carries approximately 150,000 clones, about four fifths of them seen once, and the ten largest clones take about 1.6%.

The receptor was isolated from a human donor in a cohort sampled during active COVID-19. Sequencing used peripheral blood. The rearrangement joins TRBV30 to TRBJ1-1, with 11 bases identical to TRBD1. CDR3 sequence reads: CAWGQGARGTEAFF. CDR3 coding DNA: TGTGCCTGGGGACAGGGGGCAAGGGGCACTGAAGCTTTCTTT.